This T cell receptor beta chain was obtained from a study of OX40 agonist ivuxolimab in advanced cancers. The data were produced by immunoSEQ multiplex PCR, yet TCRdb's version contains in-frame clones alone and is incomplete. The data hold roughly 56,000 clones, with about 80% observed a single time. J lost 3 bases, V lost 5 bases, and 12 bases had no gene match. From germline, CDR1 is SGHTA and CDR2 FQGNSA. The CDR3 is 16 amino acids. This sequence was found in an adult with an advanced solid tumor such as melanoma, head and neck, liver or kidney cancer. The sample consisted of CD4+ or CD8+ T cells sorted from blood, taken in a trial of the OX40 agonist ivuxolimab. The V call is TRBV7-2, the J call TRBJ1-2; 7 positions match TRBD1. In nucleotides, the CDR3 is TGTGCCAGCAGCCCTCTCCTCAGGGGGAGGGACTATGGCTACACCTTC. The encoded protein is CASSPLLRGRDYGYTF.